The source of this T cell receptor (beta chain) is a study of identical twins. Unique molecular identifiers were present on cDNA, and template switching added a universal primer site. Via MiXCR, TCRdb re-called the 5' RACE reads, giving one row per CDR3 protein. The table lists around 370,000 distinct CDR3 sequences, approximately 10% of them singletons. The sample holds a few counts of this clonotype. Per germline, CDR1 MGHRA and CDR2 YSYEKL. V lost 3 bases, J lost 5 bases, and 10 bases stayed unmatched. The CDR3 is made up of 16 amino acids. The J gene is TRBJ2-3, the V gene TRBV4-1; 8 bases map to TRBD2. The material sequenced was naive T cells sorted from blood. This sequence originates from a woman aged 45-59 years in good health. The CDR3 sequence: CASSHPSGRAQDTQYF. In nucleotides, the CDR3 is TGCGCCAGCAGCCACCCCTCCGGGAGGGCCCAAGATACGCAGTATTTT.